This T cell receptor beta chain is drawn from a study of blood T cell repertoires in COVID-19. Whole-study context: The United States, Italy and Spain provided the acute and convalescent COVID-19 samples. The analysed material was cDNA or gDNA that came from T cells, B-cell-depleted T cells, or PBMCs.

The authors' processing: Amplification of reference gene primers was used by the study to estimate nucleated cell counts. Repertoires were generated with immunoSEQ multiplex PCR, while TCRdb's copy carries only in-frame clones and drops some. For V, J and clone size, that table is used; D and trimming come from the DNA. There are under 250,000 clones in the sample; approximately 84% occur only once, and 4% to 5.5% lies in the top ten. This clone was observed many times. Other DNA sequences from this sample encode an identical CDR3 as well. The specimen was peripheral blood. This receptor was taken from a middle-aged man with active or convalescent COVID-19.

The CDR3 sequence is CASSLAGGNQPQHF. The CDR3 DNA reads as TGTGCCAGCAGTTTAGCGGGAGGTAATCAGCCCCAGCATTTT. V usage is TRBV28 and J usage is TRBJ1-5, with D hard to call. The ends were cut back, 2 bases at V and 4 bases at J, with 9 bases in the middle. There are 14 residues in the CDR3. Germline CDR1 is MDHEN and CDR2 is SYDVKM.